This T cell receptor (beta chain) was captured in a study of blood T cell repertoires in COVID-19. Looking at the study overall: Samples came from the United States, Italy and Spain, spanning acute and convalescent COVID-19. Sources were T cells, B-cell-depleted T cells, or PBMCs; the material itself was cDNA or gDNA.

In the original analysis: Amplification with reference gene primers provided the estimates of nucleated cell counts. Measured with immunoSEQ multiplex PCR; TCRdb has only the in-frame clones, and not every one. V and J calls and clone size are those listed in that table; D and trimming were worked out from the DNA. This table has more than 130,000 clones, around 80% appearing once. Germline V lookup: CDR1 LNHDA, CDR2 SQIVND (reference sequence). The junction had 9 bases not matched to a gene; V was cut back by 5 bases and J by 6 bases. The length of the CDR3 is 15 residues. Sample: peripheral blood. The chain uses TRBV19 and TRBJ1-5, with 8 bases that match TRBD1. The sequence came from a human donor in a cohort sampled during active COVID-19. CDR3 coding DNA: TGTGCCAGTAGTCTTCCAGGGGGCATAGGTCAGCCCCAGCATTTT. Its protein product is CASSLPGGIGQPQHF.